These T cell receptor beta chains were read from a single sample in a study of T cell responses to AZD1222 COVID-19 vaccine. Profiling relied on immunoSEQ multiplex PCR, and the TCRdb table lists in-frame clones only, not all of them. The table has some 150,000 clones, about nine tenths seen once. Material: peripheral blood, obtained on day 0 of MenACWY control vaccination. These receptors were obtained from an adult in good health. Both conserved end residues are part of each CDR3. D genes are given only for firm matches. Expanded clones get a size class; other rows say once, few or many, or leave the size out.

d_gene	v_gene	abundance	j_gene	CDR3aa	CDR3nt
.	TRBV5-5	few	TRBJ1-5	CASSSGAPGGSNQPQHF	TGTGCCAGCAGCTCGGGAGCCCCGGGGGGTAGCAATCAGCCCCAGCATTTT
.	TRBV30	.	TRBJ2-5	CAWSDPTAFRETQYF	TGTGCCTGGAGTGACCCGACAGCCTTCCGAGAGACCCAGTACTTC
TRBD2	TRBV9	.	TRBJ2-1	CASSSPGTSGNNEQFF	TGTGCCAGCAGCTCCCCCGGGACTAGCGGAAACAATGAGCAGTTCTTC
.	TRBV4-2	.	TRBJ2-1	CASSQEGSGVYNEQFF	TGTGCCAGCAGCCAAGAGGGATCAGGAGTCTACAATGAGCAGTTCTTC
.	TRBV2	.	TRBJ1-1	CASRRTGTVNTEAFF	TGTGCCAGCAGACGCACAGGGACGGTGAACACTGAAGCTTTCTTT
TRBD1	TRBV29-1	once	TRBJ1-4	CSATRGRGEKLFF	TGCAGCGCCACCAGGGGGCGCGGGGAAAAACTGTTTTTT
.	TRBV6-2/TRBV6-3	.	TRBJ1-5	CASRRGYSNQPQHF	TGTGCCAGCCGCCGGGGGTATAGCAATCAGCCCCAGCATTTT
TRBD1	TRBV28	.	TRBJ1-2	CASSAGTGAYTSGYTF	TGTGCCAGCAGCGCCGGGACAGGGGCTTACACGAGTGGCTACACCTTC
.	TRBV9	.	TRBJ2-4	CASSVGGSLAKNIQYF	TGTGCCAGCAGCGTAGGTGGGAGCCTAGCAAAAAACATTCAGTACTTC
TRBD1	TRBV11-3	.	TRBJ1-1	CASSPGQGLTEAFF	TGTGCCAGCAGCCCGGGACAGGGGTTAACTGAAGCTTTCTTT
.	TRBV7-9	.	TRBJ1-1	CASSFLALTGGFEAFF	TGTGCCAGCAGCTTTCTCGCCTTAACAGGTGGCTTTGAAGCTTTCTTT
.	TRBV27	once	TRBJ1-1	CASSLAGSSVDFEAFF	TGTGCCAGCAGTTTAGCGGGTTCTTCTGTGGACTTTGAAGCTTTCTTT
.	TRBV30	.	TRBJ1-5	CAWSVGEREPQHF	TGTGCCTGGAGTGTAGGGGAGCGAGAGCCCCAGCATTTT
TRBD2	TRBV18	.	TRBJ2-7	CASSPSLAETYEQYF	TGTGCCAGCTCACCTAGTCTAGCGGAGACCTACGAGCAGTACTTC
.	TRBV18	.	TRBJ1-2	CASSPRDEGYTF	TGTGCCAGCTCACCACGGGACGAGGGCTACACCTTC
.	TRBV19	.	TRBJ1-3	CASSSGQAGNTIYF	TGTGCCAGTAGTTCGGGACAAGCTGGAAACACCATATATTTT
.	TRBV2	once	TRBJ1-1	CASSPMATEAFF	TGTGCCAGCAGCCCCATGGCCACTGAAGCTTTCTTT
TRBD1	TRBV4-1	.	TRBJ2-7	CASSQGTGYSYEQYF	TGCGCCAGCAGCCAAGGGACAGGGTACTCCTACGAGCAGTACTTC
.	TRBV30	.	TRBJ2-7	CAGTGSPYSYEQYF	TGTGCCGGTACAGGGTCGCCGTACTCCTACGAGCAGTACTTC
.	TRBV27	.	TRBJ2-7	CASSLGGPFYEQYF	TGTGCCAGCAGTTTAGGCGGGCCTTTCTACGAGCAGTACTTC
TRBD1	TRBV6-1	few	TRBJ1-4	CASSDAQGAATNEKLFF	TGTGCCAGCAGTGATGCGCAGGGGGCAGCAACTAATGAAAAACTGTTTTTT
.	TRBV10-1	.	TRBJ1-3	CASSEPSGNTIYF	TGCGCCAGCAGTGAACCTTCTGGAAACACCATATATTTT
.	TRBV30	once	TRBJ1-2	CAWNLAPGKGYTF	TGTGCCTGGAACCTGGCCCCCGGAAAGGGCTACACCTTC
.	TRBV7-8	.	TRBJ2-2	CASSPRFGTGELFF	TGTGCCAGCAGCCCCCGCTTCGGCACCGGGGAGCTGTTTTTT
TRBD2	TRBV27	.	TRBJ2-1	CASRPGTSGRSYSNEQFF	TGTGCCAGCAGACCTGGGACTAGCGGGAGGAGTTACAGCAATGAGCAGTTCTTC
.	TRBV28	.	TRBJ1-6	CASSLAGVFSYNSPLHF	TGTGCCAGCAGTTTAGCGGGGGTTTTCTCCTATAATTCACCCCTCCACTTT
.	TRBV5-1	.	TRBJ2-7	CASTPGASVLTKQYF	TGCGCCAGCACGCCTGGGGCTAGCGTCCTAACTAAGCAGTACTTC
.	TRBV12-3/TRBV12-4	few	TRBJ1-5	CASSLALSQPQHF	TGTGCCAGCAGTTTAGCGCTAAGCCAGCCCCAGCATTTT
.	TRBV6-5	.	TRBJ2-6	CASRRATHGANVLTF	TGTGCCAGCAGACGGGCCACCCACGGGGCCAACGTCCTGACTTTC
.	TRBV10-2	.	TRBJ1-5	CASRGRGMNQPQHF	TGCGCCAGCAGGGGGCGCGGGATGAATCAGCCCCAGCATTTT
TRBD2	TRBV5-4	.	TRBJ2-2	CASSLARTSGTGELFF	TGTGCCAGCAGCCTAGCTCGGACTAGCGGAACCGGGGAGCTGTTTTTT
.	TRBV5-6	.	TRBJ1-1	CASSPGMLNTEAFF	TGTGCCAGCAGCCCAGGGATGTTAAACACTGAAGCTTTCTTT
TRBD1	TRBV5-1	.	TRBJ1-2	CASSPSGDRYGYTF	TGCGCCAGCAGCCCATCCGGGGACAGATATGGCTACACCTTC
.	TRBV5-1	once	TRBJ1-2	CASSLALPTGVTQNYGYTF	TGCGCCAGCAGCTTGGCCCTCCCTACTGGAGTGACTCAAAACTATGGCTACACCTTC
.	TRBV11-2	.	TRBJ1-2	CASSSLSGRDYGYTF	TGTGCCAGCAGCTCCCTTTCCGGCAGGGACTATGGCTACACCTTC
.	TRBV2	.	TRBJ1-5	CASSDPGYSNQPQHF	TGTGCCAGCAGTGACCCCGGATATAGCAATCAGCCCCAGCATTTT
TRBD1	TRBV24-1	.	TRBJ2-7	CATSDPGQGTTYEQYF	TGTGCCACCAGTGACCCGGGACAGGGGACGACCTACGAGCAGTACTTC
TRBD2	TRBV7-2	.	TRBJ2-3	CASSLESLAGTDTQYF	TGTGCCAGCAGCTTAGAGTCCCTAGCGGGAACAGATACGCAGTATTTT
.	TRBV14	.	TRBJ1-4	CASSFGRARGEKLFF	TGTGCCAGCAGCTTCGGACGGGCGAGGGGTGAAAAACTGTTTTTT
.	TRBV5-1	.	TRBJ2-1	CASSLEQASYNEQFF	TGCGCCAGCAGCTTGGAACAGGCCTCCTACAATGAGCAGTTCTTC
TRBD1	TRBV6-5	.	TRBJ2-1	CASSYRQGVKGNEQFF	TGTGCCAGCAGTTACCGTCAGGGGGTTAAAGGCAATGAGCAGTTCTTC
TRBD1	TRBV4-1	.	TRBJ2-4	CASSQATGRGAKNIQYF	TGCGCCAGCAGCCAAGCGACAGGGCGAGGCGCCAAAAACATTCAGTACTTC
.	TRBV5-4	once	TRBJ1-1	CASSLSGASEAFF	TGTGCCAGCAGCTTGTCGGGGGCTAGTGAAGCTTTCTTT
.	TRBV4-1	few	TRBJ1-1	CASSQDGVTEAFF	TGCGCCAGCAGCCAAGATGGGGTCACTGAAGCTTTCTTT
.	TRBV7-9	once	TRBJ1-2	CASSLAPVANYGYTF	TGTGCCAGCAGCTTAGCGCCCGTAGCTAACTATGGCTACACCTTC
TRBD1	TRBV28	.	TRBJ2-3	CASSYPGQGGDTQYF	TGTGCCAGCAGTTATCCGGGACAGGGAGGAGATACGCAGTATTTT
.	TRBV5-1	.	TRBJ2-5	CASSLGLGGHQETQYF	TGCGCCAGCAGCTTGGGTTTAGGGGGTCATCAAGAGACCCAGTACTTC
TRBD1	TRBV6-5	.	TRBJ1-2	CASRQGADYGYTF	TGTGCCAGCAGACAGGGGGCGGACTATGGCTACACCTTC
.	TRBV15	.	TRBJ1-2	CATSRDHGQPTNYGYTF	TGTGCCACCAGCAGAGATCACGGACAACCCACTAACTATGGCTACACCTTC
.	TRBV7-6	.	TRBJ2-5	CASSFPVRGRRQETQYF	TGTGCCAGCAGCTTCCCTGTACGGGGGCGCAGGCAAGAGACCCAGTACTTC